This is a list of T cell receptor beta chains from one sample in a study of cytomegalovirus exposure and HLA in healthy donors. TCRdb keeps only in-frame clones here, not all; method: immunoSEQ multiplex PCR. The sample records approximately 170,000 clones, 85% being singletons. Input material: PBMCs. The source is a boy aged 2-9 years in good health and CMV-seronegative. Both conserved end residues are part of each CDR3. The order of the fields is clone size, V gene, J gene, CDR3 protein. Size values are once, few and many counts, or a class for expanded clones, and some rows have none.

size: few; V: TRBV14; J: TRBJ1-6; CDR3: CASSLTGGNNSPLHF
size: NA; V: TRBV28; J: TRBJ2-1; CDR3: CASATPRFNEQFF
size: few; V: TRBV4-2; J: TRBJ2-5; CDR3: CASRGRETQYF
size: NA; V: TRBV28; J: TRBJ1-2; CDR3: CASSLGAYGYTF
size: NA; V: TRBV28; J: TRBJ1-2; CDR3: CASSGMGGFTYGYTF
size: NA; V: TRBV7-9; J: TRBJ1-3; CDR3: CASSPDNSGNTIYF
size: NA; V: TRBV7-9; J: TRBJ2-7; CDR3: CASSPVAGAPYEQYF
size: NA; V: TRBV28; J: TRBJ2-5; CDR3: CASGGTGVKETQYF
size: NA; V: TRBV2; J: TRBJ2-2; CDR3: CASSETGSGELFF
size: NA; V: TRBV6-5; J: TRBJ1-2; CDR3: CASSPVGASYGYTF
size: NA; V: TRBV7-9; J: TRBJ2-5; CDR3: CASGGQANQETQYF
size: NA; V: TRBV29-1; J: TRBJ1-5; CDR3: CSVEEEGDSNQLQHF
size: once; V: TRBV7-3; J: TRBJ2-3; CDR3: CASSPGTRHTDTQYF
size: once; V: TRBV11-2; J: TRBJ2-7; CDR3: CASSFQSGSQDEQYF
size: NA; V: TRBV2; J: TRBJ1-3; CDR3: CARTHRESGNTIYF
size: NA; V: TRBV28; J: TRBJ2-6; CDR3: CASSTRTGTGANVLTF
size: NA; V: TRBV2; J: TRBJ2-2; CDR3: CASRTGPNTGELFF
size: NA; V: TRBV29-1; J: TRBJ2-5; CDR3: CSVVGGVETQYF
size: few; V: TRBV7-3; J: TRBJ1-1; CDR3: CASSEQLNTEAFF
size: NA; V: TRBV11-3; J: TRBJ2-2; CDR3: CASIGFPGRRRGELFF
size: NA; V: TRBV5-6; J: TRBJ1-2; CDR3: CASSLFPGLTRSDYGYTF
size: NA; V: TRBV7-9; J: TRBJ1-1; CDR3: CASSNPTGSSEAFF
size: NA; V: TRBV11-2; J: TRBJ2-1; CDR3: CASSQKRLAGGHYNEQFF
size: NA; V: TRBV11-2; J: TRBJ1-2; CDR3: CASSFVRGNGYTF
size: NA; V: TRBV27; J: TRBJ2-7; CDR3: CASSLATGKSYEQYF
size: NA; V: TRBV5-1; J: TRBJ2-6; CDR3: CASSLGAGSGANVLTF
size: NA; V: TRBV28; J: TRBJ1-2; CDR3: CASSFHRGVDYGYTF
size: NA; V: TRBV28; J: TRBJ2-4; CDR3: CASSEGAAKNIQYF
size: NA; V: TRBV7-9; J: TRBJ1-2; CDR3: CASSLGDAHGYTF
size: NA; V: TRBV6-1; J: TRBJ1-4; CDR3: CASSEVFGEKLFF
size: NA; V: TRBV20-1; J: TRBJ2-1; CDR3: CSAHLDNEQFF
size: NA; V: TRBV27; J: TRBJ2-7; CDR3: CATSTGTGPYEQYF
size: NA; V: TRBV20-1; J: TRBJ2-5; CDR3: CSARGQETQYF
size: NA; V: TRBV6-6; J: TRBJ2-5; CDR3: CATSTQETQYF
size: once; V: TRBV6-1; J: TRBJ1-5; CDR3: CASSEGQGLDQPQHF
size: NA; V: TRBV7-9; J: TRBJ2-1; CDR3: CSSSFPGQAYNEQFF
size: NA; V: TRBV6-1; J: TRBJ2-2; CDR3: CASSANTPNTGELFF
size: NA; V: TRBV6-1; J: TRBJ1-6; CDR3: CASTGAQGSPLHF
size: NA; V: TRBV28; J: TRBJ1-2; CDR3: CASSLPGGRVYGYTF
size: once; V: TRBV10-3; J: TRBJ1-1; CDR3: CAISQETGAEAFF
size: NA; V: TRBV6-6; J: TRBJ2-2; CDR3: CASRYWTLNTGELFF
size: NA; V: TRBV7-2; J: TRBJ2-2; CDR3: CATPDTQKNTGELFF